These 28 T cell receptor beta chains were sequenced from one sample in a study of shared clonotypes between healthy human individuals (dated by TCRdb to about 2020). Library prep was done by the immunoSEQ multiplex PCR assay. TCRdb carries this immuneACCESS record with in-frame sequences only. Its versions omit some clonotypes, under half of them owing to an unresolved V gene in the studies checked, with the rest unexplained. Within this sample are 2 million to 3 million clones, with approximately 94% of them counted one time only. The ten largest account for about 0.38% of the sample. The material sequenced was naive CD4+ T cells from PBMCs. The intended sense of this specimen's cell subset or site label: CD45RA+ positively selected. These TCRs come from a man aged 18 to 30 in good health. Some clones in this sample may be carry-over from other donors' samples.

The rearrangement joins TRBV29-1 to TRBJ2-3; possible D gene TRBD2, 6 bases. Trimming pared 4 bases from V and 0 bases from J, leaving 11 bases between. This CDR3 has 14 amino acids. The germline V gene has CDR1 SQVTM and CDR2 ANQGSEA. The DNA of the CDR3 is TGCAGCGTTGTGAAAAGCGGGAGCACAGATACGCAGTATTTT. Amino acid sequence: CSVVKSGSTDTQYF.

J is TRBJ1-5 and V is TRBV7-9; D ambiguous. Germline V lookup: CDR1 SEHNR, CDR2 FQNEAQ (reference sequence). V dropped 1 base and J dropped 7 bases, with 20 bases sitting between them. The CDR3 contains 17 residues. Written as DNA, the CDR3 is TGTGCCAGCAGCTTAGGGGCGGGAGACATTTCGAACCAGCCCCAGCATTTT. Encoded protein: CASSLGAGDISNQPQHF.

Turning to this clone: The same CDR3 arises from other DNA sequences in this sample as well. The chain joins TRBV18 to TRBJ1-2, with D unclear. Between the trimmed V and J ends, which lost 3 bases and 3 bases, there was a span of 2 bases. This CDR3 is built from 11 residues. CDR1 and CDR2 (germline): KGHSH, LQKENI. The CDR3 region is CASSPDYGYTF. The CDR3 DNA follows: TGTGCCAGCTCACCGGACTATGGCTACACCTTC.

The rearrangement joins TRBV6-1 to TRBJ1-4; no clear D. The germline gives CDR1 MNHNS, CDR2 SASEGT. The CDR3 sequence is 13 residues long. The germline V and J ends were trimmed by 2 bases and 3 bases, with 4 bases remaining between them. The CDR3 protein is CASSELPNEKLFF. CDR3 nucleotides: TGTGCCAGCAGTGAACTTCCTAATGAAAAACTGTTTTTT.

CDR3 DNA: TGTGCCAGCAGCTCCGGCCCCTCGACTGGTTCCTACGAGCAGTACTTC. As protein: CASSSGPSTGSYEQYF. The J gene is TRBJ2-7, the V gene TRBV7-2; D is ambiguous. This CDR3 has 16 amino acids. V lost 4 bases and J lost 1, with 17 bases in between. Germline V gene data show CDR1 as SGHTA and CDR2 as FQGNSA.

The chain has TRBV16 and TRBJ2-7, with 14 bases lining up with TRBD2. Trimming removed 3 bases from V and 2 bases from J; junction bases left unmatched: 9. The CDR3 has 18 residues. The germline gives CDR1 KGHSY, CDR2 FQNENV. CDR3 nucleotides: TGTGCCAGCAGCCATTACGGGACTAGCGGGAGTTCCCCCTACGAGCAGTACTTC. Translating gives CASSHYGTSGSSPYEQYF.

The gene calls are TRBV28 and TRBJ2-7; D is unresolved. V lost 6 bases and J 8 bases, leaving 11 bases between the germline ends. CDR1 and CDR2 (germline): MDHEN, SYDVKM. This CDR3 region has 11 residues. CDR3 nucleotides: TGTGCCAGCAGCAACCCCCGACAGCAGTACTTC. Protein: CASSNPRQQYF.

The V gene is TRBV28, the J gene TRBJ1-5; D is perhaps TRBD1 (5 bases). Trimming removed 4 bases from V and 4 bases from J, with 20 bases in between. The CDR3 extends over 17 amino acids. CDR1 MDHEN and CDR2 SYDVKM come from the germline V gene. The CDR3: CASSSSEGTGDNQPQHF. CDR3 sequence (DNA): TGTGCCAGCAGTTCTAGCGAAGGGACCGGGGATAATCAGCCCCAGCATTTT. Full variable domain (missing parts from reference TRBV28 and TRBJ1-5): DVKVTQSSRYLVKRTGEKVFLECVQDMDHENMFWYRQDPGLGLRLIYFSYDVKMKEKGDIPEGYSVSREKKERFSLILESASTNQTSMYLCASSSSEGTGDNQPQHFGDGTRLSIL.

The CDR3 DNA reads as TGCGCCAGCAGCTCTAGCGGTTCCTCCTCAGATACGCAGTATTTT. Translated: CASSSSGSSSDTQYF. V usage is TRBV5-1 and J usage is TRBJ2-3, with 7 bases matching TRBD2. The V segment lost 3 bases and the J segment 4 bases; nucleotides outside the gene matches: 8. This CDR3 is built from 15 residues. Germline V gene lookup returns CDR1 SGHRS and CDR2 YFSETQ.

This chain joins TRBV28 and TRBJ1-6; 8 bases line up with TRBD1. The CDR3 loop spans 15 amino acids. Germline V gene sequence: CDR1 MDHEN, CDR2 SYDVKM. V was pared by 8 bases and J by 5 bases, with 8 bases of the junction left unmatched. CDR3 sequence reads: CASFRTGRDNSPLHF. As DNA, the CDR3 is TGTGCCAGCTTCAGGACAGGGCGAGATAATTCACCCCTCCACTTT.

The chain is built from TRBV4-2 and TRBJ2-1, with a weak D call TRBD1 (7 bases). The germline V gene has CDR1 LGHNA and CDR2 YNFKEQ. V was trimmed by 0 bases and J by 4 bases, leaving 13 bases between them. The CDR3 totals 16 residues. Here the CDR3 reads CASSQDRAGQYNEQFF. In DNA form, the CDR3 reads TGTGCCAGCAGCCAAGATAGGGCGGGACAGTACAATGAGCAGTTCTTC.

J is TRBJ1-3 and V is TRBV18, with 8 positions matching TRBD1. This CDR3 comprises 16 residues. Germline lookup yields CDR1 KGHSH and CDR2 LQKENI. J gave up 4 bases and V 2 bases, and 7 bases lay outside the gene matches. CDR3 in amino acids: CASSPTQGAGGNTIYF. Written as DNA, the CDR3 is TGTGCCAGCTCACCAACTCAGGGGGCTGGCGGAAACACCATATATTTT. The full variable domain, with the rest looked up from reference TRBV18 and TRBJ1-3, is NAGVMQNPRHLVRRRGQEARLRCSPMKGHSHVYWYRQLPEEGLKFMVYLQKENIIDESGMPKERFSAEFPKEGPSILRIQQVVRGDSAAYFCASSPTQGAGGNTIYFGEGSWLTVV.

The chain joins TRBV6-1 to TRBJ2-3, with D perhaps matching TRBD2 (6 bases). The V gene lost 6 bases and the J gene lost 0 bases, with 10 bases spanning the gap. CDR3 size: 14 residues. Germline V gene lookup returns CDR1 MNHNS and CDR2 SASEGT. The CDR3 region has the DNA TGTGCCAGCAGACTCGGGACTAGCACAGATACGCAGTATTTT. This translates into CASRLGTSTDTQYF.

The sample holds a few counts of this clone. This CDR3 is also generated by other DNA sequences in the sample. This chain links TRBV6-5 with TRBJ1-5; D perhaps matches TRBD1 (5 bases). The ends were cut back, 6 bases at V and 4 bases at J, with 7 bases in the middle. CDR1 is MNHEY and CDR2 is SVGAGI in the germline V gene. The CDR3 consists of 12 residues. CDR3 sequence (DNA): TGTGCCAGCAGGGAGGGGAATCAGCCCCAGCATTTT. Translated, it gives CASREGNQPQHF.

V usage is TRBV27 and J usage is TRBJ2-4; possibly TRBD2 for D (5 bases). CDR1 MNHEY and CDR2 SMNVEV come from the germline V gene (reference sequence). There are 13 residues in the CDR3. Trimming left V 10 bases short and J 9 bases short, with 19 bases between. For the CDR3, the DNA is TGTGCCACCCGTCCTTTCGAAGGAGGCATTCAGTACTTC. Its translation is CATRPFEGGIQYF.

V usage is TRBV5-1 and J usage is TRBJ1-1; no firm D call. The CDR3 loop spans 16 amino acids. V gave up 0 bases and J gave up 1 base, with 13 bases separating them. Germline V gene lookup returns CDR1 SGHRS and CDR2 YFSETQ. The CDR3 DNA reads as TGCGCCAGCAGCTTGGAAGCCGCTATGCGGAACACTGAAGCTTTCTTT. The encoded protein is CASSLEAAMRNTEAFF.

About this clone itself: Other nucleotide sequences from this sample produce the same CDR3. This chain uses TRBV30 with TRBJ1-2; 11 positions agree with TRBD1. Germline CDR1 reads GTSNPN; CDR2 reads SVGIG (reference sequence). The CDR3 runs 16 residues. Trimming took 3 bases from V and 6 from J; bases not matched to a gene: 12. CDR3 nucleotide sequence: TGTGCCTGGAGAGGCTCGGGACAGGGGGAAGTCGATGGCTACACCTTC. It encodes CAWRGSGQGEVDGYTF.

Of note for this clone: This specimen includes other DNA sequences encoding the same CDR3. J is TRBJ1-3 and V is TRBV9, with TRBD1 as a possible D gene (5 bases). V dropped 4 bases and J dropped 4 bases, with 9 bases sitting between them. The CDR3 totals 13 residues. Germline V gene sequence: CDR1 SGDLS, CDR2 YYNGEE. CDR3 nucleotides: TGTGCCAGCAGCCGGGACCCCGGAAACACCATATATTTT. This translates into CASSRDPGNTIYF.

This chain connects TRBV4-2 to TRBJ2-7, with 8 nucleotides matching TRBD2. Germline values: CDR1 LGHNA, CDR2 YNFKEQ. The CDR3 sequence is 16 residues long. The trim removed 1 base at V and 1 base at J, leaving 6 bases unmatched. The CDR3 loop reads CASSQVGSGSSYEQYF. Here the CDR3 DNA reads TGTGCCAGCAGCCAAGTTGGAAGCGGGAGTTCCTACGAGCAGTACTTC.

This clone showed up just a few times. The chain links TRBV29-1 to TRBJ1-1; no definite D call. Germline V lookup: CDR1 SQVTM, CDR2 ANQGSEA. The CDR3 runs to 10 residues. V dropped 6 bases and J dropped 3 bases, with 5 bases sitting between them. Written as DNA, the CDR3 is TGCAGCGTAAAAGACACTGAAGCTTTCTTT. It yields the protein CSVKDTEAFF. The variable domain in full, with the rest retrieved from reference TRBV29-1 and TRBJ1-1, is SAVISQKPSRDICQRGTSLTIQCQVDSQVTMMFWYRQQPGQSLTLIATANQGSEATYESGFVIDKFPISRPNLTFSTLTVSNMSPEDSSIYLCSVKDTEAFFGQGTRLTVV.

CDR3 DNA: TGTGCCAGCAGTACCAGGTGGAAAACCGGTGGCTACACCTTC. Translating it yields CASSTRWKTGGYTF. The V call is TRBV28, the J call TRBJ1-2; D unclear. Germline V gene data show CDR1 as MDHEN and CDR2 as SYDVKM. This CDR3 region has 14 residues. V dropped 5 bases and J dropped 7 bases, with 17 bases sitting between them.

The rearrangement joins TRBV5-1 to TRBJ1-1; 7 positions agree with TRBD1. The CDR3 is 14 residues long. Germline CDR1 SGHRS, CDR2 YFSETQ. Losses at the gene ends were 3 bases for V and 3 bases for J; bases not matched to a gene: 5. The CDR3 DNA follows: TGCGCCAGCAGCTCGACAGGGAGAGACACTGAAGCTTTCTTT. Amino acids: CASSSTGRDTEAFF.

The CDR3 reads CASSQGQATGELFF. In DNA form, the CDR3 reads TGCGCCAGCAGCCAAGGACAGGCCACCGGGGAGCTGTTTTTT. V and J are TRBV4-1 and TRBJ2-2, with D perhaps matching TRBD1 (6 bases). Looked up from germline, CDR1 is MGHRA and CDR2 is YSYEKL. Trimming removed 1 base from V and 4 bases from J, with 7 bases in between. The CDR3 has 14 residues.

This chain links TRBV30 with TRBJ2-7, with TRBD1 matching over 11 bases. Germline CDR1 is GTSNPN and CDR2 is SVGIG (reference sequence). The J segment lost 3 bases and the V segment lost 1 base, leaving 2 bases of the junction unmatched. The CDR3 is 14 residues long. CDR3 sequence: CAWSADRGLYEQYF. The CDR3 DNA sequence: TGTGCCTGGAGTGCGGACAGGGGGCTCTACGAGCAGTACTTC.

J is TRBJ2-1 and V is TRBV7-2, with 8 bases fitting TRBD2. This CDR3 is 16 amino acids long. V lost 5 bases to trimming and J lost 2 bases; unmatched junction nucleotides: 8. CDR1 is SGHTA, CDR2 FQGNSA, per germline. CDR3 sequence: CASSRPGLGPYNEQFF. The CDR3 region has the DNA TGTGCCAGCAGCCGCCCGGGACTAGGGCCCTACAATGAGCAGTTCTTC.

The gene calls are TRBV7-3 and TRBJ2-2, with D unclear. This CDR3 region has 14 residues. V lost 6 bases, J lost 8 bases, and 16 bases lay in between. The germline CDR1 and CDR2 sequences are SGHTA and FQGTGA. The CDR3 DNA follows: TGTGCCAGCAGAAAAGGGTCCCAAGAGGGGGAGCTGTTTTTT. As protein: CASRKGSQEGELFF.

This clone was recorded only once. In nucleotides, the CDR3 is TGTGCCAGTAGTACAACCCAGGGGAACGAGCAGTACTTC. Translated: CASSTTQGNEQYF. V is TRBV19 and J is TRBJ2-7; maybe TRBD1 (6 bases). The CDR3 has 13 residues. Deletions cut 4 bases from V and 5 bases from J, with 12 bases between. Per germline, CDR1 LNHDA and CDR2 SQIVND (reference sequence). Variable domain in full (rest from reference TRBV19 and TRBJ2-7): DGGITQSPKYLFRKEGQNVTLSCEQNLNHDAMYWYRQDPGQGLRLIYYSQIVNDFQKGDIAEGYSVSREKKESFPLTVTSAQKNPTAFYLCASSTTQGNEQYFGPGTRLTVT.

V is TRBV28 and J is TRBJ2-1; the D call may be TRBD1 or TRBD2 (5 bases each). Trimming removed 4 bases at V and 0 bases at J, with 16 bases between. Germline CDR1 and CDR2: MDHEN and SYDVKM. The CDR3 is 17 residues long. This chain's CDR3 is CASSSLGVKSSYNEQFF. The CDR3 nucleotides read TGTGCCAGCAGTTCACTGGGGGTAAAGAGCTCCTACAATGAGCAGTTCTTC.